This is a list of T cell receptor beta chains from one sample in a study of shared clonotypes between healthy human individuals. Produced via immunoSEQ multiplex PCR; TCRdb's table is partial and in-frame only. The sample includes around 2.1 million clones, approximately 94% of them seen just once. Sequencing was done on a sample of naive CD8+ T cells from PBMCs. The receptors shown here come from a man aged 18 to 30 in good health. Some clones in this sample may be carry-over from other donors' samples. The CDR3 runs from the conserved cysteine through the conserved F or W. A D gene is named only where the DNA matches it firmly. A row's size may be missing; if present it is once, few, many or a size class.

d_gene	v_gene	j_gene	abundance	CDR3aa	CDR3nt
NA	TRBV6-1	TRBJ1-4	NA	CASSEPLQGSRLFF	TGTGCCAGCAGTGAACCCCTGCAGGGTTCCAGGCTGTTTTTT
NA	TRBV7-9	TRBJ1-3	once	CASSPRTVSGNTIYF	TGTGCCAGCAGCCCACGGACAGTCTCTGGAAACACCATATATTTT
TRBD2	TRBV7-6	TRBJ2-3	NA	CASSLVAGGQTDTQYF	TGTGCCAGCAGCTTAGTGGCGGGAGGTCAGACAGATACGCAGTATTTT
TRBD2	TRBV11-2	TRBJ2-1	NA	CASSPRDSTGLAAANEQFF	TGTGCCAGCAGCCCCCGGGACAGTACGGGACTAGCAGCGGCGAATGAGCAGTTCTTC
NA	TRBV4-1	TRBJ1-6	NA	CASSPLFRGIDSPLHF	TGCGCCAGCAGCCCGCTCTTTCGGGGGATAGACTCACCCCTCCACTTT
NA	TRBV12-2	TRBJ1-5	NA	CASRASNQPQHF	TGTGCAAGTCGGGCCAGCAATCAGCCCCAGCATTTT
NA	TRBV28	TRBJ1-5	NA	CASSRPPGVGSGAPQHF	TGTGCCAGCAGTCGCCCCCCCGGCGTGGGCAGTGGGGCGCCCCAGCATTTT
NA	TRBV11-3	TRBJ2-1	NA	CASSFDARDDEQFF	TGTGCCAGCAGCTTTGACGCCAGGGACGATGAGCAGTTCTTC
NA	TRBV27	TRBJ2-3	NA	CASSLVVRDTQYF	TGTGCCAGCAGTCTCGTGGTGAGAGATACGCAGTATTTT
TRBD2	TRBV19	TRBJ2-2	NA	CASYPSGPSGRVVAGELFF	TGTGCCAGTTATCCCTCGGGGCCTAGCGGGAGGGTAGTGGCCGGGGAGCTGTTTTTT
TRBD1	TRBV7-8	TRBJ2-7	NA	CASSLRTGESVGQYF	TGTGCCAGCAGCCTGAGGACAGGGGAGTCTGTTGGGCAGTACTTC
NA	TRBV11-2	TRBJ2-1	NA	CASSLDRWAYNEQFF	TGTGCCAGCAGCTTAGATCGATGGGCATACAATGAGCAGTTCTTC